This T cell receptor beta chain emerged from a study of Graves' ophthalmopathy and Graves' hyperthyroidism. Study background: Peripheral blood was collected at initial diagnosis, before any treatment. Study-wide results and limits: Ophthalmopathy versus stable hyperthyroidism: 13-signature model gave 85% to 90% sensitivity, 65% to 82% specificity. As the model predicted ophthalmopathy progression, it achieved a sensitivity of about 71% and a specificity of around 73%.

The V gene's germline CDR1 is SGHRS and CDR2 YFSETQ. Trimming pared 7 bases from V and 6 bases from J, leaving 17 bases between. This CDR3 is built from 13 residues. The sequenced template was RNA, covering the TCR beta CDR3 region. Second-round multiplex PCR came after first-round RT-PCR with HTBI primers. TCRdb re-called the multiplex PCR reads through MiXCR, storing one row per CDR3 protein. Of 400,000 or so distinct CDR3 sequences listed, 15% to 20% are singletons. About this clonotype itself: Its matching antigen is unknown.

This TCR was sampled from an adult woman with stable Graves' hyperthyroidism. The sequenced sample consisted of peripheral blood. The chain joins TRBV5-1 to TRBJ2-7; D not certain. DNA of the CDR3: TGCGCCAGCCAAAGCGATAACGTCTCCGAGCAGTACTTC. It codes for CASQSDNVSEQYF.